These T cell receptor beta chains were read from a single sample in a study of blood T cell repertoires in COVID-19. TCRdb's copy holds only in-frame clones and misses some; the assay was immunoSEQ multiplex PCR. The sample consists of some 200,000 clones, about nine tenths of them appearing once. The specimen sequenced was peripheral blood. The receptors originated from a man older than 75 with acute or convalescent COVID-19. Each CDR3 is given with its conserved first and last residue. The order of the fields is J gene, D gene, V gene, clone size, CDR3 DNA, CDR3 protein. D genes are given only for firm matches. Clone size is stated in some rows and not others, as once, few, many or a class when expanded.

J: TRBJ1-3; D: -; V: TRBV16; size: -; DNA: TGTGCCAGCAGCCAATCGTCGGGGATTTGGGGAAACACCATATATTTT; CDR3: CASSQSSGIWGNTIYF
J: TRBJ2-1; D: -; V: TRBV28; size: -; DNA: TGTGCCAGCAGGCGAGGCTACAATGAGCAGTTCTTC; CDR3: CASRRGYNEQFF
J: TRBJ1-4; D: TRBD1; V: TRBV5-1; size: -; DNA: TGCGCCAGCAGCGCGGCCGGGACAGTAAAGGAAAAACTGTTTTTT; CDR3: CASSAAGTVKEKLFF
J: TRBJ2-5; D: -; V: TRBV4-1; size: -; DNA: TGCGCCAGCAGCCAAGGCAGGGCAGAGACCCAGTACTTC; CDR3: CASSQGRAETQYF
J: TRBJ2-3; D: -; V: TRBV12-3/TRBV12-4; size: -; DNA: TGTGCCAGCAGTTTCCGCGAAACAGATACGCAGTATTTT; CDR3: CASSFRETDTQYF
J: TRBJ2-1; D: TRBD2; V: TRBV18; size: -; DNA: TGTGCCAGCTCACCACTCCTAGCGGGAGGGCCGGGCGATGAGCAGTTCTTC; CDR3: CASSPLLAGGPGDEQFF
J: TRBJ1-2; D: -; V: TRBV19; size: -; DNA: TGTGCCAGTGCCCGAACCGGCCCGGGGTGGGACTATGGCTACACCTTC; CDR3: CASARTGPGWDYGYTF
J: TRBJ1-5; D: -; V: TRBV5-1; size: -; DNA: TGCGCCAGCAGCTTGGCAGGCAGCAATCAGCCCCAGCATTTT; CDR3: CASSLAGSNQPQHF
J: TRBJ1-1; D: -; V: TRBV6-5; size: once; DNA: TGTGCCAGCAAGGGGGTGAACACTGAAGCTTTCTTT; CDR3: CASKGVNTEAFF
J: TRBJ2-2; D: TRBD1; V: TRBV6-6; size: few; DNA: TGTGCCAGCAGCCGCGGACAGGGGGCGCCCGGGGAGCTGTTTTTT; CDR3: CASSRGQGAPGELFF
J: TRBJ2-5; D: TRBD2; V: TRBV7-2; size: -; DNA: TGTGCCAGCGGCAGGCGGGGGAGCGAGCAAGAGACCCAGTACTTC; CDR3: CASGRRGSEQETQYF
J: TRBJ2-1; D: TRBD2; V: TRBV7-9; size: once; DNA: TGTGCCAGCAGCTTATTGAAGGACGTAGCGGGGTACAATGAGCAGTTCTTC; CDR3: CASSLLKDVAGYNEQFF
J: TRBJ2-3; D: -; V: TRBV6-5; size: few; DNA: TGTGCCAGCAGAGCAGGGGAAAGAGCAGATACGCAGTATTTT; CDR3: CASRAGERADTQYF
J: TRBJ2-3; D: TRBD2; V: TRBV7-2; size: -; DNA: TGTGCCAGCAGCCTACCGGGACTAGCGGGCCGCACAGATACGCAGTATTTT; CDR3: CASSLPGLAGRTDTQYF
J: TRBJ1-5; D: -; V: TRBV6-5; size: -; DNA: TGTGCCAGCAGGGCCCCGGGGGGCTACAATCAGCCCCAGCATTTT; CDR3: CASRAPGGYNQPQHF
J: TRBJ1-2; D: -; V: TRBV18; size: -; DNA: TGTGCCAGCTCACCAACCGGTCAGACAGAAACTAACTATGGCTACACCTTC; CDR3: CASSPTGQTETNYGYTF
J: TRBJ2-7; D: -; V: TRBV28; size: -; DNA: TGTGCCACCCTGGGCCCGAGGGTCGGCTCCTACGAGCAGTACTTC; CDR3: CATLGPRVGSYEQYF
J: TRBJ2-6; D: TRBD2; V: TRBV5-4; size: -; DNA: TGTGCCAGCAGCTTGGGCCTGGGACTAGCGACTGGGGCCAACGTCCTGACTTTC; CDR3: CASSLGLGLATGANVLTF
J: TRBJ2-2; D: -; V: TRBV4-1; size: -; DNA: TGCGCCAGCAGCCAAGATACGGGTACCGGGGAGCTGTTTTTT; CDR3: CASSQDTGTGELFF
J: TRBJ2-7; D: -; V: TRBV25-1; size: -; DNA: TGTGCCAGCAGTGCCCCTTCCTCCTACGAGCAGTACTTC; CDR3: CASSAPSSYEQYF
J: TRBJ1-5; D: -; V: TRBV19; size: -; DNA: TGTGCCAGTAGTATCGCCGGGAACAATCAGCCCCAGCATTTT; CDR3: CASSIAGNNQPQHF
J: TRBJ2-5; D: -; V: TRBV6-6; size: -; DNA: TGTGCCAGCAGTTACGGCCCAACACAAGAGACCCAGTACTTC; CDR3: CASSYGPTQETQYF
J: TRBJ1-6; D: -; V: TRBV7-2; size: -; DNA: TGTGCCAGCAGCCCCCCTGGGGGCAGCACAAGAAATTCACCCCTCCACTTT; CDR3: CASSPPGGSTRNSPLHF
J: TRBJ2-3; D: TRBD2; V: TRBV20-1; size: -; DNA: TGCAGTGCTAGTAGCGGGAGAGCGGCCACAGATACGCAGTATTTT; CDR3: CSASSGRAATDTQYF
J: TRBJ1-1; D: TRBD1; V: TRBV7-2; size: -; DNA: TGTGCCAGCAGCCCGTCGGGACAGACGAACACTGAAGCTTTCTTT; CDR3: CASSPSGQTNTEAFF
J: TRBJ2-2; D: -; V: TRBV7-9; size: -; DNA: TGTGCCAGCAGCTTGGTTTCAGCGAACACCGGGGAGCTGTTTTTT; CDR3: CASSLVSANTGELFF
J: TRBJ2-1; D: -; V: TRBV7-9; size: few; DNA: TGTGCCAGCAGCCCCCCCGGTACTCCGGGGAATGAGCAGTTCTTC; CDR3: CASSPPGTPGNEQFF
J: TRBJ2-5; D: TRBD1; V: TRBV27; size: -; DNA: TGTGCCAGCAGAGCCACAGGGGGCCGGTACCAAGAGACCCAGTACTTC; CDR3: CASRATGGRYQETQYF
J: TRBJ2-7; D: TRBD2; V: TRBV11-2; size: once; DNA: TGTGCCAGCAGCTTAGACGGGACTAGCGGGAGCTACGAGCAGTACTTC; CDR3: CASSLDGTSGSYEQYF
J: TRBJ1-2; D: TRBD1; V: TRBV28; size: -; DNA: TGTGCCAGCAGTTCGACAGGGCTCCTCAACTATGGCTACACCTTC; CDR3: CASSSTGLLNYGYTF
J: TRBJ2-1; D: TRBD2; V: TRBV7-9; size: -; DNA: TGTGCCAGCAGCTTAGGCGCTAGCGGGAACCACAATGAGCAGTTCTTC; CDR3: CASSLGASGNHNEQFF
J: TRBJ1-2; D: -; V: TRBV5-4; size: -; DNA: TGTGCCAGCAGCTTGGAAACAGGGTCCGTGGGCTACACCTTC; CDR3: CASSLETGSVGYTF
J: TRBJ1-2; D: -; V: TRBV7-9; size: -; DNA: TGTGCCAGCAGCTTGGGGAAGGCGGGCTATGGCTACACCTTC; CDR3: CASSLGKAGYGYTF
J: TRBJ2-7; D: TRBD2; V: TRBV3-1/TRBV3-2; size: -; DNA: TGTGCCAGCAGCCCGGTTATGGGCCGGACTAGCGGGAATTTTTACGAGCAGTACTTC; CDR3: CASSPVMGRTSGNFYEQYF
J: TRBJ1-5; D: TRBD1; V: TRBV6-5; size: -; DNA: TGTGCCAGCAGGTCGGACAGGGGAGGCAATCAGCCCCAGCATTTT; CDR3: CASRSDRGGNQPQHF
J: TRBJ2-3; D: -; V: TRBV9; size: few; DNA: TGTGCCAGCAGCGTCAGGGGTTTCGCAGATACGCAGTATTTT; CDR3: CASSVRGFADTQYF
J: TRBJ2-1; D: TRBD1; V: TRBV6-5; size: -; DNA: TGTGCCGCCGAGACAGGGGGCGCTGGGTCGGATGAGCAGTTCTTC; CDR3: CAAETGGAGSDEQFF
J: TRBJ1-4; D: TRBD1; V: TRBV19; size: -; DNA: TGTGCCAGTACCCCACAGGGGGGGCGGACTAATGAAAAACTGTTTTTT; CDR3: CASTPQGGRTNEKLFF
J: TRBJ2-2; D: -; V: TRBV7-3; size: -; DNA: TGTGCCAGCAGCTCGACCGGGGGTTTGGGCGGGGAGCTGTTTTTT; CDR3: CASSSTGGLGGELFF
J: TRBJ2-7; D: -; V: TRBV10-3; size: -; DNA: TGTGCCATCAGAGGTGAGGGCTACGAGCAGTACTTC; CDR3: CAIRGEGYEQYF
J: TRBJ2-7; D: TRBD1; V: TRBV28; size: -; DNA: TGTGCCAGCAGGGGGACAGGGGGAAGGTACGAGCAGTACTTC; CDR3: CASRGTGGRYEQYF
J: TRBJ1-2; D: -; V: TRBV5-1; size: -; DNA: TGCGCCAGCAGCCTAGGGACTGTGAACTATGGCTACACCTTC; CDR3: CASSLGTVNYGYTF
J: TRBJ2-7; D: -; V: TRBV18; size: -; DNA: TGTGCCAGCTCTCCGGACTCCAGGGAGCAGTACTTC; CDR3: CASSPDSREQYF
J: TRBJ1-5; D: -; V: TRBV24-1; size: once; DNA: TGTGCCACCAGTGACCCCAGGGGTGCGAATCAGCCCCAGCATTTT; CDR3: CATSDPRGANQPQHF
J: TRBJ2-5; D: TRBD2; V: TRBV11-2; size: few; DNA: TGTGCCAGCAGCTCCATGACTAGCGGGGAGACCCAGTACTTC; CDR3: CASSSMTSGETQYF
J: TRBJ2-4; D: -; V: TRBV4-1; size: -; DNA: TGCGCCAGCAGCCAAGAGCATTTGGTGGGCTCCGAAAACATTCAGTACTTC; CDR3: CASSQEHLVGSENIQYF
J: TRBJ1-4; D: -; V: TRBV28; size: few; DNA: TGTGCCAGCAGCAACGGGGGGGATGAAAAACTGTTTTTT; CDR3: CASSNGGDEKLFF
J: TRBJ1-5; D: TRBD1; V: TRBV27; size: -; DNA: TGTGCCAGCAGCCGGAACACAGGGGAGCCCCAGCATTTT; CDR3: CASSRNTGEPQHF
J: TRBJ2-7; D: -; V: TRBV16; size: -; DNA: TGTGCCAGCAGCCACTTTAGGACAGCCTACGAGCAGTACTTC; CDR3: CASSHFRTAYEQYF
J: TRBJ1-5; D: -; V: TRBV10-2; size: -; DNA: TGCGCCAGCTCGGACAGCGATAGCAATCAGCCCCAGCATTTT; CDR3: CASSDSDSNQPQHF
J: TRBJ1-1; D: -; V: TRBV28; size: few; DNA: TGTGCCACCCGGACGGACTTGAACACTGAAGCTTTCTTT; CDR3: CATRTDLNTEAFF
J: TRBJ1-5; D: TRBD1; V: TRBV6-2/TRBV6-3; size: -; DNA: TGTGCCAGCAGTTACGGACAGGATAGCAATCAGCCCCAGCATTTT; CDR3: CASSYGQDSNQPQHF
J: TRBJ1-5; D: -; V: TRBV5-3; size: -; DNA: TGTGCCAGAAGCAGTGGGACTTATAGCAATCAGCCCCAGCATTTT; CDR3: CARSSGTYSNQPQHF
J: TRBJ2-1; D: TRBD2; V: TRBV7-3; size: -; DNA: TGTGCCAGCAGCCCAGTGAATAGCGGGAATGAGCAGTTCTTC; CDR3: CASSPVNSGNEQFF